This T cell receptor beta chain emerged from a study of PD-1 blockade in classical Hodgkin lymphoma. Remarks on this clone: Antigen unknown.

Clones were sequenced by immunoSEQ multiplex PCR, and TCRdb holds only the in-frame ones, with some missing. The table records 10,000 to 15,000 clones, approximately 80% of them present only once. Each and every patient relapsed after autologous stem cell transplantation, and patients got differing brentuximab vedotin exposure. By magnetic negative selection, CD4+ T cells were purified from thawed PBMCs. The germline V gene encodes CDR1 SGHKS and CDR2 YYEKEE (reference sequence). This CDR3 is built from 15 residues. V gave up 1 base and J gave up 0 bases, with 7 bases separating them. Notes on the study in general: Patients starting nivolumab less than 1 year after ASCT had lower diversity and were excluded from later analyses. Complete responders showed a baseline diversity that resembled the diversity of newly diagnosed patients.

The genes are TRBV5-5 and TRBJ1-4; no clear D gene. The sequence came from a human donor with classical Hodgkin lymphoma. The sequencing here drew on CD4+ T cells from blood, taken at baseline. In DNA form, the CDR3 reads TGTGCCAGCAGCTTGAGGTCTGCAACTAATGAAAAACTGTTTTTT. Its translation is CASSLRSATNEKLFF.